Each of the 20 T cell receptor beta chains below was sequenced from the same sample in a study of cytomegalovirus exposure and HLA in healthy donors. The PCR used 60 Vbeta and 13 Jbeta primers. Libraries were prepared by immunoSEQ multiplex PCR; TCRdb keeps only in-frame clonotypes and omits some of them. The table shows 90,000 to 110,000 clones, with almost 75% occurring only once. The sample comprised PBMCs. The receptors derive from a man aged 40-55 years in good health and CMV-seronegative.

The gene calls are TRBV5-1 and TRBJ2-5, with D perhaps matching TRBD2 (7 bases). Germline V gene sequence: CDR1 SGHRS, CDR2 YFSETQ. Trimming left V 2 bases short and J 4 bases short, with 15 bases between. The length of the CDR3 is 15 residues. This CDR3 is CASSFGGGEGETQYF. The CDR3 nucleotides are TGCGCCAGCAGCTTCGGAGGGGGGGAGGGAGAGACCCAGTACTTC.

In its sample, this clone was seen once. CDR3 in DNA: TGTGCCAGCAGCCCAGTGGGGACAGGACTGAACACTGAAGCTTTCTTT. Protein product: CASSPVGTGLNTEAFF. The J gene is TRBJ1-1, the V gene TRBV7-9; 8 bases are shared with TRBD1. The CDR3 consists of 16 residues. Germline V gene lookup returns CDR1 SEHNR and CDR2 FQNEAQ (reference sequence). V lost 5 bases, J lost 0 bases, and 8 bases stayed unmatched.

This clone was seen a handful of times. The V gene is TRBV19, the J gene TRBJ2-5; TRBD2 agrees at 11 bases. V shed 5 bases, J shed 6 bases, and the junction held 11 bases outside the gene matches. The CDR3 has 16 amino acids. Germline values: CDR1 LNHDA, CDR2 SQIVND (reference sequence). CDR3 in DNA: TGTGCCAGTAGTTCGGCGGGACTAGCGGTTGTGAAGACCCAGTACTTC. Translation gives CASSSAGLAVVKTQYF.

The V call is TRBV10-3, the J call TRBJ1-3; D is ambiguous. CDR1 is ENHRY, CDR2 SYGVKD, per germline. This CDR3 region has 14 residues. Trimming shortened V by 11 bases and J by 0 bases, and 14 bases separated the two germline ends. CDR3 bases: TGTGCCTCCGGGGAGGGATTCTCTGGAAACACCATATATTTT. Protein sequence: CASGEGFSGNTIYF.

The chain joins TRBV15 to TRBJ1-3, with D unclear. Trimming removed 3 bases at V and 4 bases at J, with 7 bases between. Germline V gene lookup returns CDR1 LNHNV and CDR2 YYDKDF (reference sequence). The CDR3 is 13 amino acids. This CDR3 reads CATSSERGNTIYF. In DNA form, the CDR3 reads TGTGCCACCAGCAGCGAACGGGGAAACACCATATATTTT.

This chain joins TRBV9 and TRBJ1-1, with a tentative D call TRBD1 (5 bases). Germline V gene sequence: CDR1 SGDLS, CDR2 YYNGEE. This CDR3 has 14 amino acids. V lost 3 bases and J lost 4, with 13 bases in between. CDR3 sequence (DNA): TGTGCCAGCAGCGCGGGGGGGTCGGCCACTGAAGCTTTCTTT. Translating it yields CASSAGGSATEAFF. The full variable domain, with the rest looked up from reference TRBV9 and TRBJ1-1, is DSGVTQTPKHLITATGQRVTLRCSPRSGDLSVYWYQQSLDQGLQFLIQYYNGEERAKGNILERFSAQQFPDLHSELNLSSLELGDSALYFCASSAGGSATEAFFGQGTRLTVV.

The genes are TRBV7-3 and TRBJ2-2; tentatively, D is TRBD1 (5 bases). V lost 5 bases and J lost 6, with 13 bases in between. Germline V gene data show CDR1 as SGHTA and CDR2 as FQGTGA. This CDR3 has 14 residues. The CDR3 nucleotides read TGTGCCAGCAGCCCCCAGGGTGGGCCCGGGGAGCTGTTTTTT. This sequence encodes CASSPQGGPGELFF.

The rearrangement uses TRBV27 and TRBJ2-7; TRBD1 matches 8 bases. The germline V gene has CDR1 MNHEY and CDR2 SMNVEV (reference sequence). CDR3 length equals 15 residues. Losses at the gene ends were 7 bases for V and 2 bases for J; bases not matched to a gene: 10. The CDR3 DNA sequence: TGTGCCAGCACCCTTTTGGGGACAGGAACCTACGAGCAGTACTTC. The encoded protein is CASTLLGTGTYEQYF.

This chain joins TRBV6-4 and TRBJ2-7, with 9 bases identical to TRBD1. The CDR3 spans 11 residues. Germline trimming cut 3 bases from V and 11 bases from J; bases unmatched to any gene: 2. Germline CDR1 and CDR2: MRHNA and SNTAGT. The CDR3 bases are TGTGCCAGCAGTGAGACAGGGGGGAAGTACTTC. Translated: CASSETGGKYF.

This clone came up a few times. The gene calls are TRBV9 and TRBJ2-1; no definite D call. The CDR3 runs to 15 residues. Germline assignment: CDR1 SGDLS and CDR2 YYNGEE. V was clipped by 4 bases and J by 0 bases, with 11 bases between them. The CDR3 bases are TGTGCCAGCAGCCCCCCTACGAGCTCCTACAATGAGCAGTTCTTC. It translates to CASSPPTSSYNEQFF.

This clone was seen just once. The chain is built from TRBV4-2 and TRBJ1-1; 8 bases fit TRBD1. CDR1 is LGHNA and CDR2 is YNFKEQ in the germline V gene. The CDR3 runs to 16 residues. V was clipped by 1 base and J by 1 base; unmatched bases: 5. CDR3 in DNA: TGTGCCAGCAGCCAAGTCTGGACAGGGCAGAACACTGAAGCTTTCTTT. This sequence encodes CASSQVWTGQNTEAFF.

A single count supports this clone. This chain uses TRBV7-2 with TRBJ2-5, with TRBD1 identical over 8 bases. Germline CDR1 and CDR2: SGHTA and FQGNSA. This CDR3 has 15 residues. The CDR3 bases are TGTGCAAGCGCCAGACAGGGGACGAATCAAGAGACCCAGTACTTC. It is translated as CASARQGTNQETQYF.

The J gene is TRBJ2-7, the V gene TRBV7-2, with 11 bases that match TRBD2. Germline V gene data show CDR1 as SGHTA and CDR2 as FQGNSA. After removal of 5 bases from V and 4 bases from J, the junction contained 7 bases not matched to a gene. The CDR3 length is 15 residues. CDR3 region: CASSASLAGGYEQYF. The CDR3 coding sequence is TGTGCCAGCAGCGCCTCCCTAGCGGGGGGATACGAGCAGTACTTC.

The J gene is TRBJ1-4, the V gene TRBV7-3, with 11 bases lining up with TRBD1. Germline V CDR1 and CDR2: SGHTA, FQGTGA. The length of the CDR3 is 18 residues. V lost 4 bases, J lost 8 bases, and 15 bases stayed unmatched. The CDR3 DNA follows: TGTGCCAGCAGCTGCATCCGGGACAGGGGGGAGTTTTGGGAAAAACTGTTTTTT. Translated, it gives CASSCIRDRGEFWEKLFF.

The V and J genes are TRBV4-3 and TRBJ2-3, with TRBD2 as a possible D gene (7 bases). The CDR3 covers 15 residues. Germline V gene lookup returns CDR1 LGHNA and CDR2 YSLEER. The V gene lost 3 bases and the J gene lost 6 bases, with 16 bases spanning the gap. The CDR3 region is CASSQGGGPTDTQYF. The CDR3 DNA sequence: TGCGCCAGCAGCCAGGGGGGGGGCCCCACGGATACGCAGTATTTT.

V gene TRBV19 combines with J gene TRBJ1-1; the D is unclear. With 8 bases removed from V and 3 bases from J, the gap between germline ends came to 10 bases. The CDR3 has 12 amino acids. Germline CDR1 LNHDA, CDR2 SQIVND (reference sequence). The CDR3 sequence: CASGPDYTEAFF. DNA of the CDR3: TGTGCCAGTGGCCCAGACTACACTGAAGCTTTCTTT.

This clone turned up a few times. The chain is built from TRBV10-3 and TRBJ2-7; D perhaps matches TRBD1 (6 bases). CDR3 length: 15 amino acids. From germline, CDR1 is ENHRY and CDR2 SYGVKD. V gave up 2 bases and J gave up 7 bases, with 18 bases separating them. CDR3 region: CAISESRQDPMEQYF. DNA of the CDR3: TGTGCCATCAGTGAGAGTAGACAGGACCCGATGGAGCAGTACTTC.

This clone has only one observation. The V call is TRBV4-3, the J call TRBJ2-5; 7 nucleotides match TRBD1. This CDR3 has 15 residues. Looked up from germline, CDR1 is LGHNA and CDR2 is YSLEER. V shed 0 bases, J shed 5 bases, and the junction held 6 bases outside the gene matches. The CDR3 DNA is TGCGCCAGCAGCCAAGATGGAACAGGGGTCGAGACCCAGTACTTC. Translated: CASSQDGTGVETQYF.

This clone was counted a few times. J is TRBJ2-4 and V is TRBV5-6, with 10 bases fitting TRBD1. CDR3 size: 15 residues. Germline CDR1 and CDR2: SGHDT and YYEEEE. The V and J ends lost 4 bases and 6 bases, in that order; junction bases with no gene match: 7. The CDR3 loop is CASSTTGGTRNIQYF. The DNA of the CDR3 is TGTGCCAGCAGCACGACAGGGGGCACGAGAAACATTCAGTACTTC.

The rearrangement links TRBV29-1 to TRBJ2-5, with D maybe TRBD1 (5 bases). Germline CDR1 is SQVTM and CDR2 is ANQGSEA. V was pared by 1 base and J by 3 bases, with 18 bases between. CDR3 length: 16 residues. The CDR3 spells CSVEAIGVGAEETQYF. The CDR3 DNA follows: TGCAGCGTTGAAGCGATTGGGGTAGGGGCCGAAGAGACCCAGTACTTC. Complete variable domain (other parts from reference TRBV29-1 and TRBJ2-5): SAVISQKPSRDICQRGTSLTIQCQVDSQVTMMFWYRQQPGQSLTLIATANQGSEATYESGFVIDKFPISRPNLTFSTLTVSNMSPEDSSIYLCSVEAIGVGAEETQYFGPGTRLLVL.